This T cell receptor (beta chain) appears in the sequencing data of a study of blood T cell repertoires in COVID-19. At the level of the study: The origin of the acute and convalescent COVID-19 samples was the United States, Italy and Spain. In each case, the material was cDNA or gDNA derived from T cells, B-cell-depleted T cells, or PBMCs.

Residents of approximately 25 US areas, aged about 18 to 95 years, made up the participants. Cohorts were based on clinical histories the participants reported. Germline CDR1 is SQVTM and CDR2 is ANQGSEA. The CDR3 covers 15 residues. Trimming took 5 bases from V and 7 from J; bases not matched to a gene: 13. Sequencing used immunoSEQ multiplex PCR; TCRdb keeps in-frame clones, though not all of them. The profile shows approximately 190,000 clones, more than 85% of them singletons. The V call is TRBV29-1, the J call TRBJ1-2; TRBD1 agrees at 10 bases. The sequenced material came from PBMCs or T cells enriched from blood (not recorded which). This TCR was recovered from a woman in her thirties or forties in a cohort exposed to, infected with or recovered from COVID-19 (not recorded which). The CDR3 protein is CSVQIPRDRGLGYTF. In DNA form, the CDR3 reads TGCAGCGTTCAGATACCCCGGGACAGGGGACTTGGCTACACCTTC.